This T cell receptor (beta chain) derives from a study of graft-versus-host responses after intestinal transplantation. Across the study: The whole recipient group had anti-thymocyte globulin induction followed by tacrolimus and steroids for 2 to 3 years. Whole-study findings and limits: The authors found GvH clones in recipient marrow, some appearing first in ileum or blood. The study associated peak circulating GvH clone levels with early post-transplant HvG declines. Individuals carrying graft-donor T cell macrochimerism showed high graft-versus-host to host-versus-graft clonal ratios in allografts.

CDR1 is SGDLS and CDR2 is YYNGEE in the germline V gene. CDR3 length: 15 residues. V was clipped by 2 bases and J by 1 base; unmatched bases: 1. For this clone: The antigen is undetermined.

Libraries were prepared by immunoSEQ multiplex PCR; TCRdb keeps only in-frame clonotypes and omits some of them. The sample shows about 110,000 clones, roughly 87% of them seen only once. Here the sequenced sample was unstimulated CD4+ T cells sorted from spleen or lymph node cells, taken before transplant. V gene TRBV9 combines with J gene TRBJ2-5, with TRBD2 matching 11 bases. The origin of this receptor is a human donor who was the organ donor for an intestinal transplant. CDR3 loop: CASSVGTSGQETQYF. The DNA for the CDR3 is TGTGCCAGCAGCGTCGGGACTAGCGGCCAAGAGACCCAGTACTTC.